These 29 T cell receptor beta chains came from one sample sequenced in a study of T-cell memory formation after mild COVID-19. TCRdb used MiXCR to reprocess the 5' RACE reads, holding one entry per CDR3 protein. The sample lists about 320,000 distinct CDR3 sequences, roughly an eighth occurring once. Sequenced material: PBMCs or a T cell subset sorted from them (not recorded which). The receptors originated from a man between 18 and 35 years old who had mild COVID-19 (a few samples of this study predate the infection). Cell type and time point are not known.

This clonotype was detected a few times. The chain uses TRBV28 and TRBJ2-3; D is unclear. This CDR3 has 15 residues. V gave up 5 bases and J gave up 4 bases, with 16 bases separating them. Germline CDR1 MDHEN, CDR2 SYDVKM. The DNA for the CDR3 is TGTGCCAGCAGTGGTCTGAATCCCCTAGCAGATACGCAGTATTTT. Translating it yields CASSGLNPLADTQYF.

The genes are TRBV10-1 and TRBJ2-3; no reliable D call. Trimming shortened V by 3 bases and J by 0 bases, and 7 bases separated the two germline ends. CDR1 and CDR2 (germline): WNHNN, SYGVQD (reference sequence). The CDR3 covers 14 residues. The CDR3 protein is CASSEQPSTDTQYF. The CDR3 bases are TGCGCCAGCAGTGAACAGCCTAGCACAGATACGCAGTATTTT.

CDR3 region: CASSLGTAGNSPLHF. CDR3 DNA: TGTGCCAGCAGTTTGGGGACAGCGGGGAATTCACCCCTCCACTTT. The chain combines TRBV6-2 or TRBV6-3 with TRBJ1-6, with TRBD1 identical over 7 bases. Trimming cost V 4 bases and J 7 bases; bases outside gene matches: 7. Germline loops: CDR1 MNHEY, CDR2 SVGEGT. The CDR3 spans 15 residues.

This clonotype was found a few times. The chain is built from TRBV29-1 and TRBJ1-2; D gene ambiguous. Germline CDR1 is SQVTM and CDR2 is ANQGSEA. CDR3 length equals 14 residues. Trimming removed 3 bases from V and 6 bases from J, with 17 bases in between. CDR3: CSVEVREARDGYTF. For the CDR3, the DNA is TGCAGCGTTGAGGTCCGGGAGGCAAGGGATGGCTACACCTTC.

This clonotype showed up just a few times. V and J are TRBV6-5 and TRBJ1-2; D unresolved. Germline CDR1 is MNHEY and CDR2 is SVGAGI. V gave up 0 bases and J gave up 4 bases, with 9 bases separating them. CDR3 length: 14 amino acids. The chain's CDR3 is CASSYSGRGYGYTF. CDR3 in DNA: TGTGCCAGCAGTTACTCGGGCCGGGGCTATGGCTACACCTTC.

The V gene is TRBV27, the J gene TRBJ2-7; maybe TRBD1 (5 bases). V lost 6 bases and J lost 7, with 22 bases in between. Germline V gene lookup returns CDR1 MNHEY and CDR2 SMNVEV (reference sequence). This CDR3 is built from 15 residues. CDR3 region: CASSVVLGRDQEQYF. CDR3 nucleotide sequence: TGTGCCAGCAGCGTGGTTTTGGGCAGGGATCAGGAGCAGTACTTC.

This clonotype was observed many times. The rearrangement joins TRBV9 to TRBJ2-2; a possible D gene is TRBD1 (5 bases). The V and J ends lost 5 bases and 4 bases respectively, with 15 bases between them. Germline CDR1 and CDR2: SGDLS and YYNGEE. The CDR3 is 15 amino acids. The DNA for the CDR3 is TGTGCCAGCAGGCCCGACAGTACATCCACCGGGGAGCTGTTTTTT. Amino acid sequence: CASRPDSTSTGELFF.

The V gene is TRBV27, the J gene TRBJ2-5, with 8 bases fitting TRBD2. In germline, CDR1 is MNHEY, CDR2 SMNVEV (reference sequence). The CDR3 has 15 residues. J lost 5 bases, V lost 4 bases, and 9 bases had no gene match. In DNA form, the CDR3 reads TGTGCCAGCAGTTCCCCAGCGGGGGCGGAGGAGACCCAGTACTTC. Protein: CASSSPAGAEETQYF.

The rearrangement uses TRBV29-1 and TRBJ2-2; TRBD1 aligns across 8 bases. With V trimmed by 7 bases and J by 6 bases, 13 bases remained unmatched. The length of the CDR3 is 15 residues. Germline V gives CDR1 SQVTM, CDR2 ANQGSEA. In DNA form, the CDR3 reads TGCAGCGCTCGACCTCCGGGACAGGTATCCGGGGAGCTGTTTTTT. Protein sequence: CSARPPGQVSGELFF.

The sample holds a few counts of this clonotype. CDR3 DNA: TGTGCCAGCAGCGACATTGGATACTCCTACGAGCAGTACTTC. Amino acid sequence: CASSDIGYSYEQYF. This chain joins TRBV11-2 and TRBJ2-7; D ambiguous. This CDR3 has 14 residues. Trimming pared 5 bases from V and 0 bases from J, leaving 11 bases between. CDR1 is SGHAT and CDR2 is FQNNGV in the germline V gene.

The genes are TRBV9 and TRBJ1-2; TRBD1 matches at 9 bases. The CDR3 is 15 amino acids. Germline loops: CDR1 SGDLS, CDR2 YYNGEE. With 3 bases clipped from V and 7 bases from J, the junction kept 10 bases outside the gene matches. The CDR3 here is CASSAGTGLYVGYTF. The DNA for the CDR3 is TGTGCCAGCAGCGCCGGGACAGGGCTTTATGTTGGCTACACCTTC. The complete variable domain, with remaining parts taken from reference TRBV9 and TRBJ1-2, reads DSGVTQTPKHLITATGQRVTLRCSPRSGDLSVYWYQQSLDQGLQFLIQYYNGEERAKGNILERFSAQQFPDLHSELNLSSLELGDSALYFCASSAGTGLYVGYTFGSGTRLTVV.

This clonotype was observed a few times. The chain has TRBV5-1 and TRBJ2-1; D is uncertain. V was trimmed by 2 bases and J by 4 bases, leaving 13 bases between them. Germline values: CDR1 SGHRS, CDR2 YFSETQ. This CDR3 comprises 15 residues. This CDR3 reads CASSFQTVGYNEQFF. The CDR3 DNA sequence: TGCGCCAGCAGCTTCCAGACCGTCGGTTACAATGAGCAGTTCTTC. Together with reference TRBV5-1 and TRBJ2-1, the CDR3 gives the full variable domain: KAGVTQTPRYLIKTRGQQVTLSCSPISGHRSVSWYQQTPGQGLQFLFEYFSETQRNKGNFPGRFSGRQFSNSRSEMNVSTLELGDSALYLCASSFQTVGYNEQFFGPGTRLTVL.

Here the CDR3 reads CASTFLRGGQETQYF. The CDR3 DNA reads as TGTGCCAGCACATTTTTACGGGGGGGCCAAGAGACCCAGTACTTC. V gene TRBV12-3 or TRBV12-4 combines with J gene TRBJ2-5; 8 bases match TRBD2. The CDR3 sequence is 15 residues long. The junction had 8 bases not matched to a gene; V was cut back by 7 bases and J by 1 base.

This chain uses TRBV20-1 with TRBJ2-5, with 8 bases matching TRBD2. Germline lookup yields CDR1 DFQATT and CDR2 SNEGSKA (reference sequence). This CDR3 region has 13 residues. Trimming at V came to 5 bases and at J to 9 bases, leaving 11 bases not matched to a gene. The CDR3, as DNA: TGCAGTGCTGCACTAGCGGTTGAGGGGGCCCAGTACTTC. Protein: CSAALAVEGAQYF.

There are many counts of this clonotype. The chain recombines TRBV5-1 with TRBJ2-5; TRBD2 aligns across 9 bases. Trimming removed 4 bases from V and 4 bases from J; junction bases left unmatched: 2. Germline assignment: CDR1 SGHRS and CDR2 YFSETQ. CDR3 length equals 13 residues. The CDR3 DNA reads TGCGCCAGCAGCCCGGGACTAGCAGAGACCCAGTACTTC. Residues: CASSPGLAETQYF.

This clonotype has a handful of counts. The CDR3 sequence: CASSLDTGDYGYTF. The DNA for the CDR3 is TGCGCCAGCAGCTTGGATACAGGGGACTATGGCTACACCTTC. The chain couples TRBV5-1 to TRBJ1-2, with 7 positions matching TRBD1. The germline CDR1 and CDR2 sequences are SGHRS and YFSETQ. The CDR3 is 14 amino acids. The trim removed 0 bases at V and 3 bases at J, leaving 2 bases unmatched.

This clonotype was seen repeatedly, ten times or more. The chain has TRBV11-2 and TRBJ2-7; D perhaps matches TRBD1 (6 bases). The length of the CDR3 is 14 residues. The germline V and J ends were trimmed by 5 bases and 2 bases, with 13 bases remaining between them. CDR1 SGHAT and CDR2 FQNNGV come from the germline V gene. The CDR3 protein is CASSHTGYPYEQYF. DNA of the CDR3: TGTGCCAGCAGCCATACAGGGTACCCCTACGAGCAGTACTTC.

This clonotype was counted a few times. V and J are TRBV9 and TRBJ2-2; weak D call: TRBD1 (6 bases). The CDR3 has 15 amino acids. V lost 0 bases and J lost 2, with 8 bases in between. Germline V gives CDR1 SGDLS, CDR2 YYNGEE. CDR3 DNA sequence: TGTGCCAGCAGCGTAGAGGGACACAACACCGGGGAGCTGTTTTTT. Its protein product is CASSVEGHNTGELFF. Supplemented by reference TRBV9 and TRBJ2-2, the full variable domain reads DSGVTQTPKHLITATGQRVTLRCSPRSGDLSVYWYQQSLDQGLQFLIQYYNGEERAKGNILERFSAQQFPDLHSELNLSSLELGDSALYFCASSVEGHNTGELFFGEGSRLTVL.

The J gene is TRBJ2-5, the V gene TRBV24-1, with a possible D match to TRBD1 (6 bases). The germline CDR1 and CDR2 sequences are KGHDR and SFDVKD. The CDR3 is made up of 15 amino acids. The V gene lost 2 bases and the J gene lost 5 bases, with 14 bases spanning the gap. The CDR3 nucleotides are TGTGCCACCAGTGATTCAAGACTCACAGGGGAGACCCAGTACTTC. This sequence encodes CATSDSRLTGETQYF.

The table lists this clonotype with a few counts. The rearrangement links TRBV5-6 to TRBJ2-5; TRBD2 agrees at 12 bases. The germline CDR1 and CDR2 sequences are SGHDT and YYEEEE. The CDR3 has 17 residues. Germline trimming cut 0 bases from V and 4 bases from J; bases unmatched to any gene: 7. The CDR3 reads CASSLGRTSGDRETQYF. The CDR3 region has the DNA TGTGCCAGCAGCTTGGGGAGGACTAGCGGGGATCGAGAGACCCAGTACTTC.

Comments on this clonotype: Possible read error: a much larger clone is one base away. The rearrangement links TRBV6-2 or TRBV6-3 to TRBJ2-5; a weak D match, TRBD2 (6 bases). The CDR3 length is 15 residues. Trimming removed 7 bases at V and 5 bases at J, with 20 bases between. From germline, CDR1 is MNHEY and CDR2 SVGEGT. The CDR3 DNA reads TGTGCCAGCACCAGTCGAAAGAAGCGGGTTGAGACCCAGTACTTC. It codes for CASTSRKKRVETQYF.

The CDR3 coding sequence is TGTGCCAGCAGCTTAACAGTTCCCCTTTCCTACGAGCAGTACTTC. This translates into CASSLTVPLSYEQYF. V is TRBV7-8 and J is TRBJ2-7; no reliable D call. V was shortened by 2 bases and J by 1 base, with 12 bases between the two germline ends. This CDR3 has 15 amino acids. CDR1 is SGHVS and CDR2 is FQNEAQ in the germline V gene. Variable domain in full (rest from reference TRBV7-8 and TRBJ2-7): GAGVSQSPRYKVAKRGQDVALRCDPISGHVSLFWYQQALGQGPEFLTYFQNEAQLDKSGLPSDRFFAERPEGSVSTLKIQRTQQEDSAVYLCASSLTVPLSYEQYFGPGTRLTVT.

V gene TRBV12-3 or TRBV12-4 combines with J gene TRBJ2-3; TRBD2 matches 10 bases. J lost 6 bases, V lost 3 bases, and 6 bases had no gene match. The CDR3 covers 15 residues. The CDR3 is CASSLSSGGRDTQYF. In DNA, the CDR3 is TGTGCCAGCAGTTTGTCTAGCGGGGGACGGGATACGCAGTATTTT.

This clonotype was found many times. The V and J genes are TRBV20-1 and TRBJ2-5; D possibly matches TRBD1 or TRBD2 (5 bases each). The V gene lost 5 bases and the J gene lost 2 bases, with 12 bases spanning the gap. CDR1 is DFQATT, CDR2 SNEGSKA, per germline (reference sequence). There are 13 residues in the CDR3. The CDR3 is CSAPGRLQETQYF. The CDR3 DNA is TGCAGTGCTCCGGGACGATTACAAGAGACCCAGTACTTC.

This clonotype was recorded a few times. CDR3 nucleotides: TGTGCCAGCAGGGGGGACACCACCTACGAGCAGTACTTC. This encodes CASRGDTTYEQYF. The genes are TRBV6-5 and TRBJ2-7, with D possibly being TRBD1 (6 bases). Germline V gives CDR1 MNHEY, CDR2 SVGAGI. The CDR3 consists of 13 residues. Deletions cut 6 bases from V and 2 bases from J, with 11 bases between.

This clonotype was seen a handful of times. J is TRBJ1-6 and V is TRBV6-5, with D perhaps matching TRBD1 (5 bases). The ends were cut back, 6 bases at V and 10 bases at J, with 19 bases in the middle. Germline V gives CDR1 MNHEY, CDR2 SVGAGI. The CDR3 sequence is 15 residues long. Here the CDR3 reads CASRYLALQGSPLHF. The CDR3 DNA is TGTGCCAGCAGGTACCTGGCCCTTCAGGGCTCACCCCTCCACTTT.

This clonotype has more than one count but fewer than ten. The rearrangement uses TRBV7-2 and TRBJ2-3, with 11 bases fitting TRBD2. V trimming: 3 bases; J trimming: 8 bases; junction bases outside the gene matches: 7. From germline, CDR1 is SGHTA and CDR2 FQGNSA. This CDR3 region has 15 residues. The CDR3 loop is CASSLVAGGHGTQYF. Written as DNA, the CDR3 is TGTGCCAGCAGCTTGGTAGCGGGGGGGCATGGTACGCAGTATTTT.

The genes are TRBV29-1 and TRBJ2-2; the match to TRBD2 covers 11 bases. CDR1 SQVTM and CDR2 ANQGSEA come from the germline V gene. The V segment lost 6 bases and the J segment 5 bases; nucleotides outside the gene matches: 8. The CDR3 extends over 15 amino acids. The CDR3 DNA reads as TGCAGCGTACCACCTCCTAGCGGGGGGACCGGGGAGCTGTTTTTT. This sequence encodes CSVPPPSGGTGELFF.

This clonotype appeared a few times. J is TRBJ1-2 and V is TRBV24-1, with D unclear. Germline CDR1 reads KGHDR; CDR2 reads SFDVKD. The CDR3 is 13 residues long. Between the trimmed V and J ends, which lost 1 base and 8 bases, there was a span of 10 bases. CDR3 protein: CATSDFRGVGYTF. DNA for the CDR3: TGTGCCACCAGTGATTTTAGAGGAGTCGGCTACACCTTC.